The source of this T cell receptor beta chain is a study of cytomegalovirus exposure and HLA in healthy donors. Study conclusions and caveats: One variant, a missense change in DCLRE1C, was linked in a later analysis to TCR beta V- and J-gene trimming. It is likely that the observed cluster of highly shared sequence variants was a sequencing artifact. A list of 150 to 200 TCR beta chains associated with cytomegalovirus was given. Segments of the TCR beta V type were, in most cases, productive about 90% or about 30% of the time in an earlier analysis.

The PCR ran on 60 Vbeta and 13 Jbeta primers. The table came from immunoSEQ multiplex PCR; TCRdb's copy has only in-frame clones and leaves some out. The sample shows about 90,000 clones, around 78% of them seen only once. Trimming cost V 8 bases and J 15 bases, with 7 bases left between them. Germline V gives CDR1 WNHNN, CDR2 SYGVQD (reference sequence). This CDR3 spans 8 amino acids. The table lists this clone with a few counts. What it binds is unknown. Material for sequencing was PBMCs. This chain links TRBV10-1 with TRBJ1-4; no clear D gene. This clonotype originated in a woman in her thirties or forties in good health and CMV-seropositive. CDR3 loop: CASQRVFF. The CDR3 DNA reads as TGCGCCAGCCAGAGGGTGTTTTTT.